The clone carrying this TCR beta chain was found a few times. What it binds is not known. The V end was cut by 1 base, the J end by 8 bases, with 15 bases between. Per germline, CDR1 DFQATT and CDR2 SNEGSKA (reference sequence). This CDR3 region has 15 residues. One entry per CDR3 protein results from TCRdb running MiXCR on the RT-PCR reads. The repertoire holds roughly 780,000 distinct CDR3 sequences, with under 20% as singletons. The sample comes from a study of response to subunit inactivated influenza vaccine. Study outcomes and limitations: The study's authors posited that every seasonal influenza vaccination enlists few new T cells.

This sequence was found in a man aged 45-60 years who received an inactivated influenza vaccine. The chain links TRBV20-1 to TRBJ1-6; maybe TRBD1 (5 bases). The source was PBMCs from blood, collected around 5 days after vaccination. The CDR3 reads CSARGGRVLYSPLHF. CDR3 DNA sequence: TGCAGTGCTAGAGGCGGCAGGGTACTTTATTCACCCCTCCACTTT.